The 25 T cell receptor beta chains below were found in one sample sequenced in a study of blood T cell repertoires in COVID-19. TCRdb's table, derived via immunoSEQ multiplex PCR, lists solely in-frame clones and lacks some. The sample lists about 430,000 clones, roughly 90% seen once, with about 0.89% in the top ten. The source material was PBMCs or T cells enriched from blood (not recorded which). These receptors were obtained from a woman aged 25 to 45 with acute COVID-19.

CDR3 DNA sequence: TGCAGCGTTGAAGTCCGCAGGGGGAGAGGAAACACCATATATTTT. It translates to CSVEVRRGRGNTIYF. The chain carries TRBV29-1 and TRBJ1-3; 7 bases map to TRBD1. Germline CDR1 is SQVTM and CDR2 is ANQGSEA. With 1 base clipped from V and 4 bases from J, the junction kept 7 bases outside the gene matches. The length of the CDR3 is 15 residues.

V and J are TRBV25-1 and TRBJ2-2; TRBD2 matches at 7 bases. The CDR3 covers 14 residues. Germline loops: CDR1 MGHDK, CDR2 SYGVNS. V lost 6 bases to trimming and J lost 5 bases; unmatched junction nucleotides: 6. The CDR3 reads CASRRAGSTGELFF. The CDR3 nucleotides are TGTGCCAGCAGAAGAGCGGGGAGTACCGGGGAGCTGTTTTTT.

The gene calls are TRBV28 and TRBJ1-4; D perhaps matches TRBD1 (5 bases). The V gene's germline CDR1 is MDHEN and CDR2 SYDVKM. There are 19 residues in the CDR3. V was pared by 6 bases and J by 0 bases, with 23 bases between. The CDR3 sequence is CASSSRAGLTRATNEKLFF. CDR3 coding DNA: TGTGCCAGCAGCTCTCGAGCAGGGTTAACGAGAGCAACTAATGAAAAACTGTTTTTT.

This clone was observed a handful of times. Other nucleotide sequences in the sample specify the same CDR3. V usage is TRBV12-3 or TRBV12-4 and J usage is TRBJ2-2, with unresolved D. V dropped 3 bases and J dropped 1 base, with 3 bases sitting between them. The CDR3 totals 13 residues. CDR3 region: CASSFRNTGELFF. DNA for the CDR3: TGTGCCAGCAGTTTTAGGAACACCGGGGAGCTGTTTTTT.

The V call is TRBV28, the J call TRBJ1-2; D not certain. CDR3 length: 15 amino acids. Trimming pared 5 bases from V and 3 bases from J, leaving 16 bases between. CDR1 is MDHEN, CDR2 SYDVKM, per germline. CDR3 region: CASSPPRAKHYGYTF. The CDR3 nucleotides read TGTGCCAGCAGTCCGCCGAGAGCTAAGCACTATGGCTACACCTTC.

The CDR3 DNA sequence: TGTGCCAGCAGCCAAGGGTCTGCGGGGGCCCTCACAGATACGCAGTATTTT. It encodes CASSQGSAGALTDTQYF. The chain couples TRBV4-2 to TRBJ2-3; maybe TRBD2 (7 bases). The V end was cut by 1 base, the J end by 2 bases, with 16 bases between. This CDR3 has 17 amino acids. Germline assignment: CDR1 LGHNA and CDR2 YNFKEQ.

This clone was seen only a few times. The chain combines TRBV28 with TRBJ1-2, with unresolved D. Trimming took off 4 bases at V and 0 bases at J, with 15 bases between the two ends. The length of the CDR3 is 16 residues. Germline V gene sequence: CDR1 MDHEN, CDR2 SYDVKM. The CDR3 nucleotides are TGTGCCAGCAGTTCCGCTCGACAAAAAGCTAACTATGGCTACACCTTC. This translates into CASSSARQKANYGYTF.

The chain combines TRBV18 with TRBJ1-5; D might be TRBD1 (6 bases). Trimming removed 2 bases from V and 9 bases from J, with 14 bases in between. The CDR3 length is 14 residues. Germline V gene data show CDR1 as KGHSH and CDR2 as LQKENI. The CDR3 sequence is CASSPTGHGSPQHF. The CDR3 DNA follows: TGTGCCAGCTCACCAACGGGACACGGGTCGCCCCAGCATTTT. Looking up the rest from reference TRBV18 and TRBJ1-5 gives the full variable domain: NAGVMQNPRHLVRRRGQEARLRCSPMKGHSHVYWYRQLPEEGLKFMVYLQKENIIDESGMPKERFSAEFPKEGPSILRIQQVVRGDSAAYFCASSPTGHGSPQHFGDGTRLSIL.

CDR3 DNA sequence: TGTGCCAGCAGCTTTATTAGTAATGGTCGCGGCTACACCTTC. It yields the protein CASSFISNGRGYTF. J is TRBJ1-2 and V is TRBV7-2; D remains ambiguous. The CDR3 runs 14 residues. CDR1 is SGHTA and CDR2 is FQGNSA in the germline V gene. V lost 3 bases and J 8 bases, leaving 16 bases between the germline ends. The variable domain in full, completed from reference TRBV7-2 and TRBJ1-2, reads GAGVSQSPSNKVTEKGKDVELRCDPISGHTALYWYRQSLGQGLEFLIYFQGNSAPDKSGLPSDRFSAERTGGSVSTLTIQRTQQEDSAVYLCASSFISNGRGYTFGSGTRLTVV.

The chain combines TRBV15 with TRBJ1-5, with 10 bases that match TRBD1. Germline assignment: CDR1 LNHNV and CDR2 YYDKDF (reference sequence). Trimming took 7 bases from V and 6 from J; bases not matched to a gene: 9. CDR3 length: 15 residues. CDR3 protein: CATNTGQGIGQPQHF. CDR3 bases: TGTGCCACCAACACGGGACAGGGGATAGGTCAGCCCCAGCATTTT.

The V and J genes are TRBV29-1 and TRBJ1-2; D possibly corresponds to TRBD1 (5 bases). CDR1 and CDR2 from the germline V gene are SQVTM and ANQGSEA. CDR3 length: 13 amino acids. V was clipped by 6 bases and J by 0 bases, with 11 bases between them. As DNA, the CDR3 is TGCAGCGTGGGGGGGGAGACTAACTATGGCTACACCTTC. It translates to CSVGGETNYGYTF. Combining the CDR3 with reference TRBV29-1 and TRBJ1-2 gives the whole variable domain SAVISQKPSRDICQRGTSLTIQCQVDSQVTMMFWYRQQPGQSLTLIATANQGSEATYESGFVIDKFPISRPNLTFSTLTVSNMSPEDSSIYLCSVGGETNYGYTFGSGTRLTVV.

The chain has TRBV2 and TRBJ2-2; no reliable D call. The CDR3 runs to 14 residues. Germline CDR1 and CDR2: SNHLY and FYNNEI. The V end lost 7 bases, the J end lost 0 bases, and 9 bases lay between the germline ends. CDR3 sequence reads: CASNPGSNTGELFF. CDR3 coding DNA: TGTGCCAGCAACCCCGGGTCGAACACCGGGGAGCTGTTTTTT.

This chain uses TRBV24-1 with TRBJ1-2; TRBD1 agrees at 8 bases. CDR1 is KGHDR and CDR2 is SFDVKD in the germline V gene. The CDR3 contains 15 residues. V was clipped by 4 bases and J by 3 bases; unmatched bases: 6. CDR3 sequence reads: CATSDRGQGHYGYTF. The CDR3, as DNA: TGTGCCACCAGTGACCGAGGACAGGGCCACTATGGCTACACCTTC.

The V gene is TRBV24-1, the J gene TRBJ2-2; TRBD2 aligns across 7 bases. CDR1 and CDR2 from the germline V gene are KGHDR and SFDVKD. V gave up 6 bases and J gave up 6 bases; unmatched junction bases: 3. The CDR3 is 13 amino acids. The CDR3 region is CATSLGGAGELFF. Here the CDR3 DNA reads TGTGCCACCAGTTTGGGGGGGGCCGGGGAGCTGTTTTTT.

The gene calls are TRBV4-2 and TRBJ2-3; TRBD2 agrees at 14 bases. CDR3 size: 18 residues. The V segment lost 4 bases and the J segment 4 bases; nucleotides outside the gene matches: 10. Per germline, CDR1 LGHNA and CDR2 YNFKEQ. CDR3 bases: TGTGCCAGCAGCCTCACTCGGACTAGCGGGGGGATGGCAGATACGCAGTATTTT. Encoded protein: CASSLTRTSGGMADTQYF.

The chain employs TRBV24-1 and TRBJ1-4, with D unclear. The CDR3 has 13 residues. V dropped 5 bases and J dropped 5 bases, with 8 bases sitting between them. CDR1 KGHDR and CDR2 SFDVKD come from the germline V gene. The CDR3 DNA reads as TGTGCCACCAGTGCCGTCGGGAATGAAAAACTGTTTTTT. This translates into CATSAVGNEKLFF.

The rearrangement uses TRBV19 and TRBJ2-7; D might be TRBD2 (6 bases). CDR3 size: 15 residues. Trimming stripped 4 bases from V and 3 bases from J, with 16 bases between. CDR1 LNHDA and CDR2 SQIVND come from the germline V gene (reference sequence). CDR3 bases: TGTGCCAGTAGTAGTGGTTCAGGAGGGCTCTACGAGCAGTACTTC. Amino acids: CASSSGSGGLYEQYF.

The rearrangement uses TRBV20-1 and TRBJ2-1, with 8 bases identical to TRBD1. The CDR3 runs 13 residues. Germline CDR1 DFQATT, CDR2 SNEGSKA (reference sequence). Trimming removed 3 bases from V and 4 bases from J; junction bases left unmatched: 2. The CDR3 DNA sequence: TGCAGTGCTAGTAGGGACAGGTACAATGAGCAGTTCTTC. It specifies CSASRDRYNEQFF.

The chain's CDR3 is CASRATGSSGNTIYF. The CDR3 DNA is TGTGCCAGCAGGGCTACAGGGAGCTCTGGAAACACCATATATTTT. The rearrangement joins TRBV5-6 to TRBJ1-3; perhaps TRBD1 as D (6 bases). CDR3 length: 15 amino acids. Trimming removed 5 bases at V and 0 bases at J, with 12 bases between. Germline CDR1 and CDR2: SGHDT and YYEEEE.

The chain has TRBV7-2 and TRBJ2-7; 7 bases agree with TRBD1. CDR3 length: 14 residues. The V and J ends lost 5 bases and 1 base, in that order; junction bases with no gene match: 5. The germline V gene has CDR1 SGHTA and CDR2 FQGNSA. CDR3 loop: CASSRDRWSYEQYF. CDR3 coding DNA: TGTGCCAGCAGCCGGGACAGATGGTCCTACGAGCAGTACTTC.

Here the CDR3 DNA reads TGTGCCGCGGGGGGGAACACTGAAGCTTTCTTT. It translates to CAAGGNTEAFF. This rearrangement joins TRBV7-9 to TRBJ1-1; the D gene is possibly TRBD1 (5 bases). Trimming shortened V by 11 bases and J by 1 base, and 8 bases separated the two germline ends. The CDR3 loop spans 11 amino acids. Germline V gives CDR1 SEHNR, CDR2 FQNEAQ (reference sequence). The full variable domain, completed using reference TRBV7-9 and TRBJ1-1, is DTGVSQNPRHKITKRGQNVTFRCDPISEHNRLYWYRQTLGQGPEFLTYFQNEAQLEKSRLLSDRFSAERPKGSFSTLEIQRTEQGDSAMYLCAAGGNTEAFFGQGTRLTVV.

The rearrangement links TRBV7-3 to TRBJ2-1, with 7 bases that match TRBD1. The V segment lost 2 bases and the J segment 4 bases; nucleotides outside the gene matches: 5. CDR3 length: 15 amino acids. Germline CDR1 is SGHTA and CDR2 is FQGTGA. CDR3 sequence reads: CASSLDGDRYNEQFF. CDR3 in DNA: TGTGCCAGCAGCTTAGACGGGGACAGATACAATGAGCAGTTCTTC.

This clone was seen a few times. This CDR3 is CASSVGLAGSGWGTDTQYF. In nucleotides, the CDR3 is TGTGCCAGCAGCGTAGGCCTAGCGGGGAGTGGGTGGGGCACAGATACGCAGTATTTT. The chain links TRBV9 to TRBJ2-3; TRBD2 aligns across 9 bases. There are 19 residues in the CDR3. Trimming took 0 bases from V and 1 from J; bases not matched to a gene: 12. The V gene's germline CDR1 is SGDLS and CDR2 YYNGEE.

This clone was seen only a few times. The chain joins TRBV25-1 to TRBJ1-1, with D maybe TRBD1 (6 bases). The CDR3 is 15 residues long. The V and J ends lost 6 bases and 8 bases respectively, with 22 bases between them. From germline, CDR1 is MGHDK and CDR2 SYGVNS. DNA of the CDR3: TGTGCCAGCAGGGGTGGGGACACCTCACCTATCGAAGCTTTCTTT. Residues: CASRGGDTSPIEAFF.

The chain joins TRBV30 to TRBJ2-3; 9 bases map to TRBD2. CDR1 and CDR2 (germline): GTSNPN, SVGIG (reference sequence). Trimming took 0 bases from V and 5 from J; bases not matched to a gene: 6. The CDR3 runs to 15 residues. The CDR3 DNA sequence: TGTGCCTGGAGTGTACGGGAGCGGGAGGTAGATACGCAGTATTTT. The encoded protein is CAWSVREREVDTQYF.